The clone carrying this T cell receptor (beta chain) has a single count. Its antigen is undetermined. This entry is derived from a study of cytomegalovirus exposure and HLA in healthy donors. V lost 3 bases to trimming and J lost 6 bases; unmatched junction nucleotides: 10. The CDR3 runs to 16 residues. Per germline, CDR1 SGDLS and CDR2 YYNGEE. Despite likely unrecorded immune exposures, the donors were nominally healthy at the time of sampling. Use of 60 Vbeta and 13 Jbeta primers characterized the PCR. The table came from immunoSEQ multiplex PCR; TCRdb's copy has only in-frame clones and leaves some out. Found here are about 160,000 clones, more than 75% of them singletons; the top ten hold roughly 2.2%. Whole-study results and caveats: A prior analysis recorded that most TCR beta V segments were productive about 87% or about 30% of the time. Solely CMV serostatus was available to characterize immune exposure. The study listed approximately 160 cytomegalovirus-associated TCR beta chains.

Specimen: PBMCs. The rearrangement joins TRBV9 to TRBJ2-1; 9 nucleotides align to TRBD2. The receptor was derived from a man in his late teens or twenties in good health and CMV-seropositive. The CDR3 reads CASSGTSGGPFNEQFF. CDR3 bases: TGTGCCAGCAGCGGTACAAGCGGGGGGCCATTCAATGAGCAGTTCTTC. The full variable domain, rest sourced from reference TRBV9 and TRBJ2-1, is DSGVTQTPKHLITATGQRVTLRCSPRSGDLSVYWYQQSLDQGLQFLIQYYNGEERAKGNILERFSAQQFPDLHSELNLSSLELGDSALYFCASSGTSGGPFNEQFFGPGTRLTVL.